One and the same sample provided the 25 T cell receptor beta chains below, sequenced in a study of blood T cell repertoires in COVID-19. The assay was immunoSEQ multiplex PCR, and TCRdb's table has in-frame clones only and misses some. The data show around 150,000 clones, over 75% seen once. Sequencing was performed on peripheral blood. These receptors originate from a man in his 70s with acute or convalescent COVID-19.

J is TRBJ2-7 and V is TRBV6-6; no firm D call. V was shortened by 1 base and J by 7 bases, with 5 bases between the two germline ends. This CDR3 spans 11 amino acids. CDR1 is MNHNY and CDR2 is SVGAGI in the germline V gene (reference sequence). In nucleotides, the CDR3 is TGTGCCAGCAGTTACTTGGAGGAGCAGTACTTC. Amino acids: CASSYLEEQYF.

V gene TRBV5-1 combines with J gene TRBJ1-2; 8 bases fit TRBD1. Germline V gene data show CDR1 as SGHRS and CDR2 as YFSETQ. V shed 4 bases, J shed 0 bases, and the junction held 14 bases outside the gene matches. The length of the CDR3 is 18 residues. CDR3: CASSQDGSGTGANYGYTF. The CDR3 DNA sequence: TGCGCCAGCAGCCAAGACGGTTCCGGGACAGGAGCTAACTATGGCTACACCTTC.

The CDR3 DNA reads TGCGCCAGCAGCTTGTGGAGTGAAGGCACAGATACGCAGTATTTT. Protein: CASSLWSEGTDTQYF. The gene calls are TRBV5-1 and TRBJ2-3; D unclear. CDR1 and CDR2 from the germline V gene are SGHRS and YFSETQ. V was pared by 1 base and J by 1 base, with 10 bases between. This CDR3 is built from 15 residues.

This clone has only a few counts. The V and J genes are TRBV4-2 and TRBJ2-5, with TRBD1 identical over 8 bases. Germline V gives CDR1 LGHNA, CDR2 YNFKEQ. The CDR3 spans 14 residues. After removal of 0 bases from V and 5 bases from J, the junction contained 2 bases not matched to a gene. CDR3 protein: CASSQDRGRETQYF. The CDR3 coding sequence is TGTGCCAGCAGCCAAGACAGGGGGCGCGAGACCCAGTACTTC.

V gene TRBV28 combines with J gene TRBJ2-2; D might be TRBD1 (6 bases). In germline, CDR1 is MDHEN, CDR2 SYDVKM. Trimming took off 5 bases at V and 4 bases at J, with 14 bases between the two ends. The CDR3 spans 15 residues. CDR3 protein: CASSPQGTGTGELFF. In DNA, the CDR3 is TGTGCCAGCAGTCCCCAGGGGACCGGCACCGGGGAGCTGTTTTTT. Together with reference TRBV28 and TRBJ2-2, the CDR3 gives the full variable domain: DVKVTQSSRYLVKRTGEKVFLECVQDMDHENMFWYRQDPGLGLRLIYFSYDVKMKEKGDIPEGYSVSREKKERFSLILESASTNQTSMYLCASSPQGTGTGELFFGEGSRLTVL.

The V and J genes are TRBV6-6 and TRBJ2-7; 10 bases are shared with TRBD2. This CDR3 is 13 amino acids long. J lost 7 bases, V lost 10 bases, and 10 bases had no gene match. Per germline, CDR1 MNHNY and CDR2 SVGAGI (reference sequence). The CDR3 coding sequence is TGTGCCACGAGGCCCAGGACTAGCGGTGAGCAGTACTTC. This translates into CATRPRTSGEQYF.

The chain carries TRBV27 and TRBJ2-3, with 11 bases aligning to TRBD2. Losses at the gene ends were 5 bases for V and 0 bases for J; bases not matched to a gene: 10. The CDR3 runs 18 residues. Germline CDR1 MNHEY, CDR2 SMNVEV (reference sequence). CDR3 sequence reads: CASSPRTSGPSSTDTQYF. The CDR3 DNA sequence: TGTGCCAGCAGTCCACGGACTAGCGGGCCTTCTAGCACAGATACGCAGTATTTT.

In nucleotides, the CDR3 is TGTGCCAGCTCACCTCAGTCCCCGGGACGGGGGGACACTGAAGCTTTCTTT. As protein: CASSPQSPGRGDTEAFF. This chain connects TRBV18 to TRBJ1-1; D is perhaps TRBD1 (5 bases). The CDR3 extends over 17 amino acids. The germline V gene has CDR1 KGHSH and CDR2 LQKENI. The V end was cut by 3 bases, the J end by 3 bases, with 20 bases between.

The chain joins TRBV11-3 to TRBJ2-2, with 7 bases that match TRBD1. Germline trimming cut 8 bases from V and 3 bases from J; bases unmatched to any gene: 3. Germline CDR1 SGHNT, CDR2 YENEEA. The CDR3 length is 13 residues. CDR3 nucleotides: TGTGCCAGCCGGGACAGAGACACCGGGGAGCTGTTTTTT. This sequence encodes CASRDRDTGELFF. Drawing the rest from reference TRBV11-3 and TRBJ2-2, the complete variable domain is EAGVVQSPRYKIIEKKQPVAFWCNPISGHNTLYWYLQNLGQGPELLIRYENEEAVDDSQLPKDRFSAERLKGVDSTLKIQPAELGDSAVYLCASRDRDTGELFFGEGSRLTVL.

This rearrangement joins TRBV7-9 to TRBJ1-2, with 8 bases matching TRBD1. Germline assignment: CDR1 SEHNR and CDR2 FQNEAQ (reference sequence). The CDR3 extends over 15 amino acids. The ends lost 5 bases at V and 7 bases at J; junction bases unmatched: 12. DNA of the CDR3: TGTGCCAGCAGCCCCAGGACAGGGAAAGATATTGGCTACACCTTC. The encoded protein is CASSPRTGKDIGYTF.

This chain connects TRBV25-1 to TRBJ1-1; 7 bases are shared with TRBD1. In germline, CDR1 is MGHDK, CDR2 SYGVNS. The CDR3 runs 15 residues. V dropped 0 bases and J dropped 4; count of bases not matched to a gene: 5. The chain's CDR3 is CASSEYGTVGTEAFF. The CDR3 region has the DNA TGTGCCAGCAGTGAATATGGGACAGTGGGCACTGAAGCTTTCTTT.

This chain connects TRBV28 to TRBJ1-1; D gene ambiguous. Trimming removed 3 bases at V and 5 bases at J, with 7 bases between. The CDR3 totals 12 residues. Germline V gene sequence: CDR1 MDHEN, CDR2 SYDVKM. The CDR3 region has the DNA TGTGCCAGCAGTTTGAGGGCGACTGAAGCTTTCTTT. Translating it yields CASSLRATEAFF.

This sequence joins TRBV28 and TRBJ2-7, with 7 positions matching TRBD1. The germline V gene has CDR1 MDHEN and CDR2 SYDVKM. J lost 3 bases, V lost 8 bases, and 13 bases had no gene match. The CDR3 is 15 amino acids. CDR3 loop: CASGYPGDRVYEQYF. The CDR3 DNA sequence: TGTGCCAGCGGGTACCCCGGTGACAGGGTCTACGAGCAGTACTTC.

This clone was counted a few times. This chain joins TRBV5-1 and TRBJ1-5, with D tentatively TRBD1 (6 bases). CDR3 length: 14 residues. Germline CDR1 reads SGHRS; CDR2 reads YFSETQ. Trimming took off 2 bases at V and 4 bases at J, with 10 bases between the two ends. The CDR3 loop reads CASSFYTGNQPQHF. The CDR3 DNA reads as TGCGCCAGCAGCTTTTATACAGGGAATCAGCCCCAGCATTTT.

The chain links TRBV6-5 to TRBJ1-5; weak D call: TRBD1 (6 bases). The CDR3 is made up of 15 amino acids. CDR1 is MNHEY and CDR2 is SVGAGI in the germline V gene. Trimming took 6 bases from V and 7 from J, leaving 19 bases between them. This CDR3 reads CASSDYTGSAQPQHF. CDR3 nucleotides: TGTGCCAGCAGCGACTATACAGGGAGCGCCCAGCCCCAGCATTTT.

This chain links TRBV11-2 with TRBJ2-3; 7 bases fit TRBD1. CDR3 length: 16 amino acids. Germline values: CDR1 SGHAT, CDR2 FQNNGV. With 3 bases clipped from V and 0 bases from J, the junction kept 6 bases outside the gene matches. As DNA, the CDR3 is TGTGCCAGCAGCTTGGAATCGGGACAGAGCACAGATACGCAGTATTTT. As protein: CASSLESGQSTDTQYF.

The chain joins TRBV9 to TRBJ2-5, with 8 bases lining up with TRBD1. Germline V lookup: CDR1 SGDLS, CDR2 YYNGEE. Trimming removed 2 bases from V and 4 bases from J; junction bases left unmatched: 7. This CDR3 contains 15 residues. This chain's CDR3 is CASSVEGDRPETQYF. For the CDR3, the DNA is TGTGCCAGCAGCGTGGAAGGGGACAGGCCAGAGACCCAGTACTTC.

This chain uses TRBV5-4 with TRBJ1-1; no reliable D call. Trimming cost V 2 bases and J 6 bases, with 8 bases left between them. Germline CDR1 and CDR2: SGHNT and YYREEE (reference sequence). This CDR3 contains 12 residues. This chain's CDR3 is CASSFIGAEAFF. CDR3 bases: TGTGCCAGCAGCTTTATCGGGGCTGAAGCTTTCTTT.

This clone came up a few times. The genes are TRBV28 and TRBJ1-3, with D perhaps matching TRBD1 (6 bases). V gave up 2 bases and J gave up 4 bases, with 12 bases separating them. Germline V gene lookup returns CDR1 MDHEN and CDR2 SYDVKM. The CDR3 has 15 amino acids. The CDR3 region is CASSLPGTQGNTIYF. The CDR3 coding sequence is TGTGCCAGCAGTTTACCCGGGACACAAGGAAACACCATATATTTT.

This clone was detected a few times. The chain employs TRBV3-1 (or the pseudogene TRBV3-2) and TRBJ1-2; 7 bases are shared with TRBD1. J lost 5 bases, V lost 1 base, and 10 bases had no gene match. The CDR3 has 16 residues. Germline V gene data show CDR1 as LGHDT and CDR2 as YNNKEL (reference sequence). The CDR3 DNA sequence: TGTGCCAGCAGCCAAGGGGCGGCAGGGGGTGATTATGGCTACACCTTC. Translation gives CASSQGAAGGDYGYTF.

DNA for the CDR3: TGTGCCAGTAGTATAGGACAGTTTGGTTCGGAGCAGTACTTC. This translates into CASSIGQFGSEQYF. The J gene is TRBJ2-7, the V gene TRBV19, with D perhaps matching TRBD1 (5 bases). Germline-derived CDR1 and CDR2 are LNHDA and SQIVND (reference sequence). The CDR3 is made up of 14 amino acids. Trimming removed 1 base at V and 7 bases at J, with 14 bases between.

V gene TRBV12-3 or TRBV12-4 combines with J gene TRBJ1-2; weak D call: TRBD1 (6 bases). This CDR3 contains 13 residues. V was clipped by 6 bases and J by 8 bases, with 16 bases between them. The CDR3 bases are TGTGCCAGCAGATCAACTGGGGGCTCAGGCTACACCTTC. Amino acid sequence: CASRSTGGSGYTF.

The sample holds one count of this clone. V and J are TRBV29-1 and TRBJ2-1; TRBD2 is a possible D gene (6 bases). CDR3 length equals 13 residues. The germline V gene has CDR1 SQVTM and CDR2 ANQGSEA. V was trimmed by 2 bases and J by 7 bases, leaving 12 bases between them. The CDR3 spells CSVERQGGNEQFF. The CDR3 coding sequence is TGCAGCGTTGAACGGCAGGGAGGAAATGAGCAGTTCTTC.

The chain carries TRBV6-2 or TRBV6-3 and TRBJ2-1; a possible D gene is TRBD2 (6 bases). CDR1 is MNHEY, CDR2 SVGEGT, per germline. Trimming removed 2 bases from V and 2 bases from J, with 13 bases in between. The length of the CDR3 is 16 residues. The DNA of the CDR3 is TGTGCCAGCAGTTACCCCACTAGGACTACCTACAATGAGCAGTTCTTC. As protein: CASSYPTRTTYNEQFF.

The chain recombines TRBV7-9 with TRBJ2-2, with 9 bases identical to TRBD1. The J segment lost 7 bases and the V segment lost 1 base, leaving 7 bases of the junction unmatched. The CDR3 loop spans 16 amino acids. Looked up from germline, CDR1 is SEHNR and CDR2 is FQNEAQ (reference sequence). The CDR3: CASSLVNRGPGGELFF. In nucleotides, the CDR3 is TGTGCCAGCAGCTTAGTCAACAGGGGGCCCGGCGGGGAGCTGTTTTTT. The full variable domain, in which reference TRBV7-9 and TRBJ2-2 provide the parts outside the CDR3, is DTGVSQNPRHKITKRGQNVTFRCDPISEHNRLYWYRQTLGQGPEFLTYFQNEAQLEKSRLLSDRFSAERPKGSFSTLEIQRTEQGDSAMYLCASSLVNRGPGGELFFGEGSRLTVL.